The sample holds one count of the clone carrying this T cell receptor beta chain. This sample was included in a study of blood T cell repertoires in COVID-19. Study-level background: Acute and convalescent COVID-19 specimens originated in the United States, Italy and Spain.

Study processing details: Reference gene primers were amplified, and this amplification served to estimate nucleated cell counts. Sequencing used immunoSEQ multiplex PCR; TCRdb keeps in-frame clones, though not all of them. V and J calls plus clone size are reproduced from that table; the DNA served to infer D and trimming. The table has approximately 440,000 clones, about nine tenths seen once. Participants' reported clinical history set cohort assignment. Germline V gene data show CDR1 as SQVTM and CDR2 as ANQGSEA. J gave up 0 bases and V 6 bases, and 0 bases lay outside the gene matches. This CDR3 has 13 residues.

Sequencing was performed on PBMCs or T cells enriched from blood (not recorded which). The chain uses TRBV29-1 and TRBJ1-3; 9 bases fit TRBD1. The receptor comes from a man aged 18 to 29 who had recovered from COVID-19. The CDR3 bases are TGCAGCGTGACAGGGGGCTCTGGAAACACCATATATTTT. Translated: CSVTGGSGNTIYF.